The present T cell receptor beta chain was sequenced within a study of blood T cell repertoires in COVID-19. The overall study: There were acute and convalescent COVID-19 samples, and they came from the United States, Italy and Spain. The cDNA or gDNA used as material had been derived from T cells, B-cell-depleted T cells, or PBMCs.

V lost 3 bases to trimming and J lost 2 bases, with 8 bases between them. CDR1 and CDR2 from the germline V gene are SGDLS and YYNGEE. The CDR3 sequence is 13 residues long. Per the study methods: It was from reference gene primer amplification that nucleated cell counts were estimated. The data were produced by immunoSEQ multiplex PCR, yet TCRdb's version contains in-frame clones alone and is incomplete. V and J calls and clone size are given by that table; D and trimming were obtained from the DNA. In the table there are some 500,000 clones, approximately 88% of which are singletons. J is TRBJ1-1 and V is TRBV9; perhaps TRBD1 as D (6 bases). Specimen: peripheral blood. This clonotype was sampled from a woman between 50 and 59 years old with COVID-19, enrolled during active disease. CDR3 amino acids: CASSGDINTEAFF. CDR3 DNA: TGTGCCAGCAGCGGGGACATTAACACTGAAGCTTTCTTT.